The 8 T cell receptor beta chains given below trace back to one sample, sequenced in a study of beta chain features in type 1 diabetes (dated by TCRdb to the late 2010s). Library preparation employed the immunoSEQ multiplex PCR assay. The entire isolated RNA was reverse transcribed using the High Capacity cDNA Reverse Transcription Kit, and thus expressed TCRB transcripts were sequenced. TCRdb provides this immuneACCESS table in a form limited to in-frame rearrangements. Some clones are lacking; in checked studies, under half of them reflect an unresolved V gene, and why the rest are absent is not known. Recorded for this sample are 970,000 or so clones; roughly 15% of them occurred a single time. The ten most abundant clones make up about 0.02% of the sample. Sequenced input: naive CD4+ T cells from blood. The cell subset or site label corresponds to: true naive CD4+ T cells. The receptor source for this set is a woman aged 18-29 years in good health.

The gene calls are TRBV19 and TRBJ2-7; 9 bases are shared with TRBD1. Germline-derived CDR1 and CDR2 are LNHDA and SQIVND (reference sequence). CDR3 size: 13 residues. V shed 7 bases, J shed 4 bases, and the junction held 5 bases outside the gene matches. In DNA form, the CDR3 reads TGTGCCAGTATGGAGGGACAGGGTTACGAGCAGTACTTC. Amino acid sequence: CASMEGQGYEQYF.

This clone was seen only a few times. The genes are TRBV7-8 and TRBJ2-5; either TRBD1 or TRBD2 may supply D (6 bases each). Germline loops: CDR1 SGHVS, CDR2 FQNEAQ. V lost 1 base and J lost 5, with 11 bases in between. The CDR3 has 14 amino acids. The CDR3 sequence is CASSLGGTQETQYF. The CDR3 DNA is TGTGCCAGCAGCTTAGGCGGGACACAGGAGACCCAGTACTTC.

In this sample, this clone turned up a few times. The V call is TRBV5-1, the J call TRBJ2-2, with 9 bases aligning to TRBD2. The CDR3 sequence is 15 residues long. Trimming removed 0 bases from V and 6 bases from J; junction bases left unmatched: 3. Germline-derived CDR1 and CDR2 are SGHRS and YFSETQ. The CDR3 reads CASSLVAGVAGELFF. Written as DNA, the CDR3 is TGCGCCAGCAGCTTGGTAGCGGGAGTTGCCGGGGAGCTGTTTTTT. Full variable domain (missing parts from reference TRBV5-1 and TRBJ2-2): KAGVTQTPRYLIKTRGQQVTLSCSPISGHRSVSWYQQTPGQGLQFLFEYFSETQRNKGNFPGRFSGRQFSNSRSEMNVSTLELGDSALYLCASSLVAGVAGELFFGEGSRLTVL.

The CDR3 region has the DNA TGTGCCACCAGCAGCCGGGACAGGCAGACCCAGTACTTC. Translation gives CATSSRDRQTQYF. This chain connects TRBV15 to TRBJ2-5, with TRBD1 matching 8 bases. Germline-derived CDR1 and CDR2 are LNHNV and YYDKDF (reference sequence). The length of the CDR3 is 13 residues. V shed 3 bases, J shed 6 bases, and the junction held 3 bases outside the gene matches. Based on the CDR3 plus reference TRBV15 and TRBJ2-5, the full variable domain is DAMVIQNPRYQVTQFGKPVTLSCSQTLNHNVMYWYQQKSSQAPKLLFHYYDKDFNNEADTPDNFQSRRPNTSFCFLDIRSPGLGDTAMYLCATSSRDRQTQYFGPGTRLLVL.

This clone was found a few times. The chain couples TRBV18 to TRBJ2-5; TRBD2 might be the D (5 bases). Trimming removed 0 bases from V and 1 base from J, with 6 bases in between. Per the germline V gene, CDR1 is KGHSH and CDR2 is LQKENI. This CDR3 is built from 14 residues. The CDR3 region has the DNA TGTGCCAGCTCACCACCCGGGGTCCAAGAGACCCAGTACTTC. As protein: CASSPPGVQETQYF.

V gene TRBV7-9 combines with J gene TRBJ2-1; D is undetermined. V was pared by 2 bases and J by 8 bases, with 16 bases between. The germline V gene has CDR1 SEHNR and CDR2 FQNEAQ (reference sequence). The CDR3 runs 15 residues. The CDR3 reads CASSLIRGAGHEQFF. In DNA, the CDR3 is TGTGCCAGCAGCTTAATTCGAGGAGCTGGGCATGAGCAGTTCTTC. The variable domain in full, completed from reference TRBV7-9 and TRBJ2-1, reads DTGVSQNPRHKITKRGQNVTFRCDPISEHNRLYWYRQTLGQGPEFLTYFQNEAQLEKSRLLSDRFSAERPKGSFSTLEIQRTEQGDSAMYLCASSLIRGAGHEQFFGPGTRLTVL.

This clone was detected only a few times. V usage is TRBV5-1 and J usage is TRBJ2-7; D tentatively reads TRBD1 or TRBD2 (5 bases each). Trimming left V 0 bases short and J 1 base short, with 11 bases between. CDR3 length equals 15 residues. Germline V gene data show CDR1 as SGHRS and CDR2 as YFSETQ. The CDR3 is CASSLGGPLSYEQYF. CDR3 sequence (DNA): TGCGCCAGCAGCTTGGGGGGACCGCTGTCCTACGAGCAGTACTTC.

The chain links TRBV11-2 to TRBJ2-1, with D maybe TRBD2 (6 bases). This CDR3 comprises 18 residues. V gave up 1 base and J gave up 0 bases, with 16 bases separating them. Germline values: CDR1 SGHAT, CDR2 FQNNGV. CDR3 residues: CASSLVGRGSSSYNEQFF. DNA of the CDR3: TGTGCCAGCAGCTTAGTAGGGCGGGGTTCCAGCTCCTACAATGAGCAGTTCTTC.